This T cell receptor beta chain was obtained from a study of graft-versus-host responses after intestinal transplantation. CDR1 is SGDLS and CDR2 is YYNGEE in the germline V gene. V was cut by 0 bases and J by 0 bases, with 8 bases left in between. The CDR3 runs to 15 residues. This table comes from immunoSEQ multiplex PCR, and its TCRdb copy is limited to in-frame clones, with some not included. In the table there are around 7,400 clones, around two thirds of which are singletons. Graft specimens yielded both intraepithelial and lamina propria lymphocytes. The sample holds one count of this clone. Source: ileum tissue, taken approximately 50 days after transplant. The receptor was derived from a human patient who received an intestinal transplant, so some T cells may come from the graft donor. The rearrangement uses TRBV9 and TRBJ2-3, with D hard to call. CDR3 loop: CASSVATGSTDTQYF. The CDR3 coding sequence is TGTGCCAGCAGCGTAGCTACGGGTAGCACAGATACGCAGTATTTT. The full variable domain, in which reference TRBV9 and TRBJ2-3 provide the parts outside the CDR3, is DSGVTQTPKHLITATGQRVTLRCSPRSGDLSVYWYQQSLDQGLQFLIQYYNGEERAKGNILERFSAQQFPDLHSELNLSSLELGDSALYFCASSVATGSTDTQYFGPGTRLTVL.